Listed below are T cell receptor beta chains from one sample, sequenced in a study of identical twins. TCRdb fed the 5' RACE reads into MiXCR, producing one record per CDR3 protein. The repertoire includes 650,000 to 800,000 distinct CDR3 sequences, 8.6% of them detected once, and roughly 0.97% sits in the top ten. This same sample was also taken into another study, of yellow fever vaccine responses in identical twins.

Sequencing was carried out using PBMCs. These receptors were taken from a woman aged 18-29 years in good health. The CDR3 runs from the conserved cysteine through the conserved F or W. D genes are given only for firm matches. Size tells how often a clone was seen (once, few, many) or the class of an expanded clone, and some rows leave it out.

few	TRBV2	TRBD1	TRBJ2-7	CASRAGGHEQYF	TGTGCCTCCCGGGCAGGGGGCCACGAGCAGTACTTC
-	TRBV18	-	TRBJ2-2	CASSPGPINTGELFF	TGTGCCAGCTCACCTGGACCGATAAACACCGGGGAGCTGTTTTTT
many	TRBV6-5	TRBD1	TRBJ1-1	CASSYPGTGGTVAFF	TGTGCCAGCAGTTACCCGGGGACAGGGGGCACTGTGGCTTTCTTT
few	TRBV6-6	-	TRBJ2-7	CASSKEVSYEQYF	TGTGCCAGCAGTAAGGAAGTGTCCTACGAGCAGTACTTC
many	TRBV12-3/TRBV12-4	-	TRBJ2-1	CASSLEADNEQFF	TGTGCCAGCAGTTTAGAAGCGGACAATGAGCAGTTCTTC
-	TRBV7-7	TRBD2	TRBJ2-5	CASSSPSSGRETQYF	TGTGCTAGCAGCTCCCCCTCTAGCGGCAGGGAGACCCAGTACTTC
-	TRBV6-1	-	TRBJ2-2	CASSERGLNTGELFF	TGTGCCAGCAGTGAGAGAGGACTGAACACCGGGGAGCTGTTTTTT
-	TRBV9	-	TRBJ1-4	CASRGAGNEKLFF	TGTGCCAGCAGGGGGGCCGGTAATGAAAAACTGTTTTTT
many	TRBV29-1	-	TRBJ2-5	CSVALSRVRTETQYF	TGCAGCGTTGCTTTATCCAGGGTCAGGACAGAGACCCAGTACTTC
-	TRBV27	-	TRBJ2-2	CASSITGVGELFF	TGTGCCAGCAGCATAACGGGGGTCGGGGAGCTGTTTTTT
-	TRBV6-5	-	TRBJ1-5	CASSYIWGVNQPQHF	TGTGCCAGCAGTTACATCTGGGGGGTCAATCAGCCCCAGCATTTT
-	TRBV6-4	TRBD1	TRBJ2-1	CASSQFPRQGNEQFF	TGTGCCAGCAGCCAATTCCCGAGACAGGGCAATGAGCAGTTCTTC
many	TRBV12-3/TRBV12-4	-	TRBJ2-3	CASMTAGLAHTDTQYF	TGTGCCAGCATGACGGCGGGACTGGCCCACACAGATACGCAGTATTTT
many	TRBV12-3/TRBV12-4	-	TRBJ1-1	CASSPPPLLMNTEAFF	TGTGCCAGCAGTCCCCCCCCGCTACTCATGAACACTGAAGCTTTCTTT
few	TRBV11-2	-	TRBJ2-3	CASSSSLYTQYF	TGTGCCAGCAGCTCCTCGTTGTATACGCAGTATTTT
-	TRBV12-3/TRBV12-4	TRBD1	TRBJ2-3	CASSARQGADTQYF	TGTGCCAGCAGTGCTCGACAGGGGGCAGATACGCAGTATTTT
-	TRBV12-3/TRBV12-4	TRBD2	TRBJ2-3	CASTSPTGGGADTQYF	TGTGCCAGCACCTCCCCGACGGGGGGGGGAGCAGATACGCAGTATTTT
few	TRBV21-1	-	TRBJ2-1	CASGYREGIRREQFF	TGTGCCAGCGGATACAGGGAAGGGATCCGAAGAGAGCAGTTCTTC
-	TRBV29-1	TRBD2	TRBJ2-1	CSVEGGSSGRGNEQFF	TGCAGCGTTGAGGGGGGGTCTAGCGGGAGGGGCAATGAGCAGTTCTTC
few	TRBV12-3/TRBV12-4	-	TRBJ2-3	CASSLPPETQYF	TGTGCCAGCAGTTTGCCTCCAGAAACGCAGTATTTT
-	TRBV7-9	-	TRBJ1-4	CASSRALSGDEEKLFF	TGTGCCAGCAGCCGGGCGCTATCCGGGGACGAGGAAAAATTGTTTTTT
few	TRBV14	-	TRBJ2-1	CASSQEEGSGKSSYNEQFF	TGTGCCAGCAGCCAAGAGGAGGGATCGGGTAAAAGCTCCTACAATGAGCAGTTCTTC
many	TRBV12-3/TRBV12-4	-	TRBJ2-7	CASASEDTYYEQYF	TGTGCCAGCGCCTCCGAGGACACTTACTACGAGCAGTACTTC
-	TRBV10-3	TRBD2	TRBJ2-3	CAIRGTTVTDTQYF	TGTGCCATCAGAGGGACTACGGTCACAGATACGCAGTATTTT
few	TRBV6-2/TRBV6-3	-	TRBJ2-2	CASSYLGLSGELFF	TGTGCCAGCAGTTACCTAGGGCTTTCCGGGGAGCTGTTTTTT
many	TRBV7-8	-	TRBJ1-1	CASSLDPGAPAEAFF	TGTGCCAGCAGCTTAGATCCGGGGGCCCCTGCTGAAGCTTTCTTT
few	TRBV12-3/TRBV12-4	-	TRBJ2-1	CASSRRGDAFFNEQFF	TGTGCCAGCAGCCGACGAGGGGACGCCTTCTTCAATGAGCAGTTCTTC
many	TRBV20-1	-	TRBJ2-2	CSARPMNTGELFF	TGCAGTGCTAGACCTATGAACACCGGGGAGCTGTTTTTT
many	TRBV15	-	TRBJ2-7	CATSTSVKAYEQYF	TGTGCCACCAGCACGTCAGTTAAGGCCTACGAGCAGTACTTC
-	TRBV21-1	-	TRBJ2-7	CASSTSSGSSYEQYF	TGTGCCAGCAGCACGTCCAGCGGGAGCTCCTACGAGCAGTACTTC
-	TRBV30	-	TRBJ2-1	CAGTGTRDHNEQFF	TGTGCCGGAACCGGGACTCGAGACCACAATGAGCAGTTCTTC
many	TRBV29-1	TRBD2	TRBJ2-2	CSGKTSGRTGELFF	TGCAGCGGAAAGACTAGCGGGAGAACCGGGGAGCTGTTTTTT
few	TRBV24-1	TRBD1	TRBJ2-5	CATSETPGQGARETQYF	TGTGCCACCAGTGAAACTCCGGGACAGGGGGCTCGGGAGACCCAGTACTTC
few	TRBV27	TRBD1	TRBJ2-2	CASSLIPGTGHNTGELFF	TGTGCCAGCAGTTTAATTCCCGGGACAGGGCACAACACCGGGGAGCTGTTTTTT
-	TRBV14	-	TRBJ2-4	CASSLRGADIQYF	TGTGCCAGCAGCCTAAGGGGCGCGGACATTCAGTACTTC
-	TRBV5-5	-	TRBJ2-5	CASSLHFQETQYF	TGTGCCAGCAGCTTGCACTTCCAAGAGACCCAGTACTTC
-	TRBV4-3	-	TRBJ2-1	CASSQDEGHEQFF	TGCGCCAGCAGCCAAGATGAGGGCCATGAGCAGTTCTTC